This TCR beta chain was observed in a study of cytomegalovirus exposure and HLA in healthy donors. Study results and caveats: In presence/absence analyses, roughly uniform sequencing depth across donors was assumed. Fewer N-insertions than the roughly 700-donor mean were reportedly shown by an Asian-associated ancestry cluster in a later analysis. The majority of TCR sequences were rare, yet some public TCRs appeared in many donors.

The CDR3 has 15 residues. V lost 1 base and J 4 bases, leaving 10 bases between the germline ends. Germline CDR1 reads LGHNA; CDR2 reads YNFKEQ. Participants comprised healthy donors of bone marrow. Vbeta (60) and Jbeta (13) primers were used in the PCR. The protocol was immunoSEQ multiplex PCR, while the TCRdb copy is restricted to in-frame clones and leaves out a portion. The top ten clones hold approximately 2.5% of a sample with 100,000 or so clones, roughly 80% of them seen once. This clone was observed a few times. What it binds is not known. The specimen sequenced was PBMCs. The sequence was obtained from a female donor in good health and CMV-seronegative. This chain uses TRBV4-2 with TRBJ2-2, with a weak D call TRBD2 (7 bases). The CDR3 DNA is TGTGCCAGCAGCCAAGTCGGGGGGCCCACCGGGGAGCTGTTTTTT. This sequence encodes CASSQVGGPTGELFF.